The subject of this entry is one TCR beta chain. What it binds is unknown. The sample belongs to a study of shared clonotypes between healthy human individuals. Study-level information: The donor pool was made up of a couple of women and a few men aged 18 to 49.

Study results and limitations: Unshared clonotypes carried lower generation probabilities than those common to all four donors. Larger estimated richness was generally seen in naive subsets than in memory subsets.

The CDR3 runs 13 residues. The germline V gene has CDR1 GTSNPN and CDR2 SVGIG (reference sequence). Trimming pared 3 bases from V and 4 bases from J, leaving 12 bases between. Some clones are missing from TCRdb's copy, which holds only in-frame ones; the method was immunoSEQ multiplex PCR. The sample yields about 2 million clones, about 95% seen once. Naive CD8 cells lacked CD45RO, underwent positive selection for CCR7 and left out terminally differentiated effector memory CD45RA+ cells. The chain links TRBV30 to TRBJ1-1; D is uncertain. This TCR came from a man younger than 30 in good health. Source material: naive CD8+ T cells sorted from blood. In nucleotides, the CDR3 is TGTGCCTGGAGACTTGGGTCGGGCACTGAAGCTTTCTTT. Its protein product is CAWRLGSGTEAFF.